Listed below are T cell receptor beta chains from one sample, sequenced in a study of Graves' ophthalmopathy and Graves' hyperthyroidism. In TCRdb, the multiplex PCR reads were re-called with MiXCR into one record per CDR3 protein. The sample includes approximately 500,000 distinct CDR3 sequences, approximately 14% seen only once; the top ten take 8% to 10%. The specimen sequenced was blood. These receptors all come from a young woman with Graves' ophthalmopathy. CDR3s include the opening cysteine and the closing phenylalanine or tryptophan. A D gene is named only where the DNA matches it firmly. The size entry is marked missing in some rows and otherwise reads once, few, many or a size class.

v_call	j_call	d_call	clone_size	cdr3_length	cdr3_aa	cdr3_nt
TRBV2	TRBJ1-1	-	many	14	CASSEVQMNTEAFF	TGTGCCAGCAGTGAAGTACAGATGAACACTGAAGCTTTCTTT
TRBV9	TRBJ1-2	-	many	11	CASSGLYGYTF	TGTGCCAGCAGCGGGCTCTATGGCTACACCTTC
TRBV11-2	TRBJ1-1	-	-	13	CASSPRTLGEAFF	TGTGCCAGCAGCCCTCGGACCCTCGGGGAAGCTTTCTTT
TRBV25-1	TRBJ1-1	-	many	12	CASSAQTGFAFF	TGTGCCAGCAGTGCCCAAACAGGGTTCGCTTTCTTT
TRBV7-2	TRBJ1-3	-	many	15	CASSLVVGSGNTIYF	TGTGCCAGCAGCTTAGTGGTCGGGTCTGGAAACACCATATATTTT
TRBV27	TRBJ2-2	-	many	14	CASSSTGHVGELFF	TGTGCCAGCAGTTCTACAGGCCACGTCGGGGAGCTGTTTTTT
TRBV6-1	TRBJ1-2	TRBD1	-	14	CASKPGQLNYGYTF	TGTGCCAGCAAACCGGGACAGCTTAACTATGGCTACACCTTC
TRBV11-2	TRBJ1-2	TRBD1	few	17	CASSARTGGNPNYGYTF	TGTGCCAGCAGCGCCCGGACAGGGGGCAACCCTAACTATGGCTACACCTTC
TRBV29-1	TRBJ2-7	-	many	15	CSVETSAGRYYEQYF	TGCAGCGTTGAAACATCGGCAGGGCGATACTACGAGCAGTACTTC
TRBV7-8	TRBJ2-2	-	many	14	CASREQWGVGELFF	TGTGCCAGCAGAGAGCAGTGGGGAGTGGGGGAGCTGTTTTTT
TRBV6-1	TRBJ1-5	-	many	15	CASKKDPYSNQPQHF	TGTGCCAGCAAGAAGGACCCTTATAGCAATCAGCCCCAGCATTTT
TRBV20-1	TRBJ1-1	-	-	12	CSARELRAEAFF	TGCAGTGCTAGAGAATTAAGAGCTGAAGCTTTCTTT
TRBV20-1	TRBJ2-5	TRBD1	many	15	CSASHGTGGGETQYF	TGCAGTGCTAGCCACGGGACAGGGGGCGGAGAGACCCAGTACTTC
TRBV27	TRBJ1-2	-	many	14	CASRSPLGAHGYTF	TGTGCCAGCAGGTCCCCTCTTGGGGCCCATGGCTACACCTTC
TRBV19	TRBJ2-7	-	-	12	CASRQDSYGQYF	TGTGCCAGTAGACAGGATTCCTACGGGCAGTACTTC
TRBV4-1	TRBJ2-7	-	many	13	CASSQITGYEQYF	TGCGCCAGCAGCCAAATTACCGGCTACGAGCAGTACTTC
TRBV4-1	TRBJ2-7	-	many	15	CASSQGVGESYEQYF	TGCGCCAGCAGCCAAGGGGTCGGAGAGTCCTACGAGCAGTACTTC
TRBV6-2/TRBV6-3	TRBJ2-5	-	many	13	CASRKELEETQYF	TGTGCCAGCAGGAAGGAACTTGAAGAGACCCAGTACTTC
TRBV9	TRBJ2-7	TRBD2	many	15	CASSVGTSGTYEQYF	TGTGCCAGCAGCGTCGGGACTAGCGGGACATACGAGCAGTACTTC
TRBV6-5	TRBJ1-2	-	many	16	CASSYSSGAANYGYTF	TGTGCCAGCAGTTACTCGTCCGGGGCCGCGAACTATGGCTACACCTTC
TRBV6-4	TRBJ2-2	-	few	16	CASSDWGGVDTGELFF	TGTGCCAGCAGCGACTGGGGGGGCGTGGACACCGGGGAGCTGTTTTTT
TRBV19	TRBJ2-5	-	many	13	CASSPGLVETQYF	TGTGCCAGTAGCCCCGGACTGGTGGAGACCCAGTACTTC
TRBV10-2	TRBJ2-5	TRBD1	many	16	CASSEDRASHQETQYF	TGCGCCAGCAGTGAAGACAGGGCGTCCCACCAAGAGACCCAGTACTTC
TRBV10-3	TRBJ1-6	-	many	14	CAIRLGGYNSPLHF	TGTGCCATCAGACTAGGGGGGTATAATTCACCCCTCCACTTT
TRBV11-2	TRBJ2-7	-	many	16	CASSLLRGRGPYEQYF	TGTGCCAGCAGCCTACTGAGAGGGAGAGGTCCCTACGAGCAGTACTTC
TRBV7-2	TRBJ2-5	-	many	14	CASSPGPGSGTQYF	TGTGCCAGCAGCCCCGGACCCGGATCGGGGACCCAGTACTTC
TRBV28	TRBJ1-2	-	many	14	CASSHRDGREGYTF	TGTGCCAGCAGTCACCGGGACGGACGTGAAGGCTACACCTTC
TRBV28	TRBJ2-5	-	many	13	CASSLMAEETQYF	TGTGCCAGCAGTTTAATGGCCGAAGAGACCCAGTACTTC
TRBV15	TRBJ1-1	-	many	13	CATSRVLGAEAFF	TGTGCCACCAGCAGAGTTCTAGGAGCTGAAGCTTTCTTT
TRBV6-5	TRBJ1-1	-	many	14	CASTAGRRNTEAFF	TGTGCCAGCACCGCCGGACGGAGGAACACTGAAGCTTTCTTT
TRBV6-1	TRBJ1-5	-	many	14	CASGTKYSNQPQHF	TGTGCCAGCGGGACGAAATATAGCAATCAGCCCCAGCATTTT
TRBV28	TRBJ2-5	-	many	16	CASRGTGTFLQETQYF	TGTGCCAGCAGGGGGACCGGGACCTTTCTTCAAGAGACCCAGTACTTC
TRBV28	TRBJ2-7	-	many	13	CASSFHVPYEQYF	TGTGCCAGCAGTTTCCACGTACCCTACGAGCAGTACTTC
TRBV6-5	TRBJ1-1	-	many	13	CASSSPRDTEASF	TGTGCCAGCAGTTCCCCGCGGGACACTGAAGCTTCCTTT